Given below is one T cell receptor (beta chain) in context. Next came a second PCR, run for about 6 to 12 cycles, which used a sample-barcoded 5' primer along with a J-beta primer mix. TCRdb analysed the 5' RACE reads with MiXCR anew, one entry per CDR3 protein. The sample shows roughly 1.5 million distinct CDR3 sequences, approximately 43% of them seen only once. This CDR3 region has 14 residues. V lost 5 bases and J 14 bases, leaving 21 bases between the germline ends. Looked up from germline, CDR1 is SEHNR and CDR2 is FQNEAQ (reference sequence). These data are taken from a study of blood T cells in healthy people across ages.

The clonotype originates from a woman between 18 and 29 years old in good health. This chain joins TRBV7-9 and TRBJ1-4; D perhaps matches TRBD1 (6 bases). What was sequenced was blood. In DNA, the CDR3 is TGTGCCAGCAGCCATACAAACCGACAGGCCCAGCTGTTTTTT. Translation gives CASSHTNRQAQLFF.